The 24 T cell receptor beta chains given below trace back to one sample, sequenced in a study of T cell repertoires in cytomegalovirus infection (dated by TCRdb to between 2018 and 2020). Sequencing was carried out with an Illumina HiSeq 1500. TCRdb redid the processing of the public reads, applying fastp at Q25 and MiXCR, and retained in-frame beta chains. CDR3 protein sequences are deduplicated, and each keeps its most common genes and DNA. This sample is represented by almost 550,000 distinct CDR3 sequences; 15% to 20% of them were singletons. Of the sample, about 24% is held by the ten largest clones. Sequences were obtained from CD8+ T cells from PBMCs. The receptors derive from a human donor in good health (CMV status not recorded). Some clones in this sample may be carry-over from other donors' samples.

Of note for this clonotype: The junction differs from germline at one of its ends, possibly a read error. The CDR3 loop reads CASSSEADTQYF. For the CDR3, the DNA is TGTGCCAGCAGCTCGGAGGCAGATACGCAGTATTTT. J is TRBJ2-3 and V is TRBV5-3; possible D gene TRBD2, 5 bases. TRBV5-3 is an open reading frame whose function is uncertain. The CDR3 runs to 12 residues.

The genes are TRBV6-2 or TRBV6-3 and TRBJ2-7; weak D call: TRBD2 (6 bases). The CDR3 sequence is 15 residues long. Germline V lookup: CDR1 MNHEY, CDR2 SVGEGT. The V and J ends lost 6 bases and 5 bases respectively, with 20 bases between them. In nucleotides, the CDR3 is TGTGCCAGCAGGGAGGGAAGCAGAAGCTACCACGAGCAGTACTTC. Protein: CASREGSRSYHEQYF.

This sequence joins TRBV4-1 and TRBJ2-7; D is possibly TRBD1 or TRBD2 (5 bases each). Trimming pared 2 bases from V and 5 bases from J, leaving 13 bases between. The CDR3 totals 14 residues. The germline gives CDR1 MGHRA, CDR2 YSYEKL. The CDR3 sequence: CASSQFNGAHEQYF. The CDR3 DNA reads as TGCGCCAGCAGCCAATTCAACGGGGCCCACGAGCAGTACTTC.

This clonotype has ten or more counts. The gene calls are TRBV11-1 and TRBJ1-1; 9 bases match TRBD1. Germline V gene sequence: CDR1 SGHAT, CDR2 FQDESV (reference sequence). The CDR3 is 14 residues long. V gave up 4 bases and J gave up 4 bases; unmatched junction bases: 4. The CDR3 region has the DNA TGTGCCAGCAGCTACAGGGGGCGGGGCACTGAAGCTTTCTTT. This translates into CASSYRGRGTEAFF.

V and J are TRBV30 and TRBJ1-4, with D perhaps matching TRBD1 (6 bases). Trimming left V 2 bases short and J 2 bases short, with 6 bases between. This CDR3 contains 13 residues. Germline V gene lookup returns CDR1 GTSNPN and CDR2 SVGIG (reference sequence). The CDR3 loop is CAWSTGTNEKLFF. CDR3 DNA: TGTGCCTGGAGTACAGGGACTAATGAAAAACTGTTTTTT. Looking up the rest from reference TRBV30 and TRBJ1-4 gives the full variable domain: SQTIHQWPATLVQPVGSPLSLECTVEGTSNPNLYWYRQAAGRGLQLLFYSVGIGQISSEVPQNLSASRPQDRQFILSSKKLLLSDSGFYLCAWSTGTNEKLFFGSGTQLSVL.

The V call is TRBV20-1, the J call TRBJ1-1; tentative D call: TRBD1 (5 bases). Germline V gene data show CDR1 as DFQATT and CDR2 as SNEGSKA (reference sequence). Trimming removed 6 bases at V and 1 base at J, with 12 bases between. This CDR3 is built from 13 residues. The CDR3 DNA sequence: TGCAGTGCGTGGACGGGGGGGAACACTGAAGCTTTCTTT. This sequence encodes CSAWTGGNTEAFF.

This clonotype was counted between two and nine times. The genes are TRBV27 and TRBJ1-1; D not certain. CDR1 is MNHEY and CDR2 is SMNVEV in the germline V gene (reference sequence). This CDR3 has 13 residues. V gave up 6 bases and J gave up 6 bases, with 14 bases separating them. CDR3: CASSDGLGAEAFF. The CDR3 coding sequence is TGTGCCAGCAGCGATGGCTTAGGAGCTGAAGCTTTCTTT.

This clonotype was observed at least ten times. CDR3 coding DNA: TGTGCCAGCAGCTTATCACTAGCGGATGAGCAGTTCTTC. Translated, it gives CASSLSLADEQFF. The chain recombines TRBV7-3 with TRBJ2-1; 8 bases map to TRBD2. Germline V CDR1 and CDR2: SGHTA, FQGTGA. The CDR3 is 13 residues long. Losses at the gene ends were 2 bases for V and 8 bases for J; bases not matched to a gene: 2.

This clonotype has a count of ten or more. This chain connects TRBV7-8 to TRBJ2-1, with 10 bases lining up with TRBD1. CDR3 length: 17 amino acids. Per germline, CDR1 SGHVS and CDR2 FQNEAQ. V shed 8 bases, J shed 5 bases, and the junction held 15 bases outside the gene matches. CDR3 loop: CASALKSGTGVNNEQFF. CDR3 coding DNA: TGTGCCAGCGCCTTAAAATCCGGGACAGGGGTTAACAATGAGCAGTTCTTC.

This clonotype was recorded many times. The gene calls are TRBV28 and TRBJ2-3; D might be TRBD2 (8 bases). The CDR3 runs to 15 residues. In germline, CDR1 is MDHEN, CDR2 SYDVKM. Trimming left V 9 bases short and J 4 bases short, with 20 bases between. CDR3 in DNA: TGTGCCAGTTCCCTTAGCGGGACAGAAGCAGATACGCAGTATTTT. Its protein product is CASSLSGTEADTQYF.

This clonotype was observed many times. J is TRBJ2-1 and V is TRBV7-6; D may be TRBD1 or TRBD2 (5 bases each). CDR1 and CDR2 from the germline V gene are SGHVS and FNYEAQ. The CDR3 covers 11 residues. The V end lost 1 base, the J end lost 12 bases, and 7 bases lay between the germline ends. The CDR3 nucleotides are TGTGCCAGCAGCTTAGTGGGACCGCAGTTCTTC. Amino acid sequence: CASSLVGPQFF. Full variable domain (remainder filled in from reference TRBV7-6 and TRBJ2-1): GAGVSQSPRYKVTKRGQDVALRCDPISGHVSLYWYRQALGQGPEFLTYFNYEAQQDKSGLPNDRFSAERPEGSISTLTIQRTEQRDSAMYRCASSLVGPQFFGPGTRLTVL.

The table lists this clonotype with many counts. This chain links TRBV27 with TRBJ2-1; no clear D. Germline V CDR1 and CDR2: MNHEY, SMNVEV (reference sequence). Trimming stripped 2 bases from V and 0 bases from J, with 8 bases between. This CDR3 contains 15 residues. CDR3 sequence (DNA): TGTGCCAGCAGTTTAACGTTACGCTCCTACAATGAGCAGTTCTTC. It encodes CASSLTLRSYNEQFF.

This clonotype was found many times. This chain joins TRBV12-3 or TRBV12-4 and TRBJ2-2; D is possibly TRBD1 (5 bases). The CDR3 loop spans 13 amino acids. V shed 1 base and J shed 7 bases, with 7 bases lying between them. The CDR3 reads CASSLVGDGELFF. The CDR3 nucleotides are TGTGCCAGCAGTTTAGTAGGGGACGGGGAGCTGTTTTTT.

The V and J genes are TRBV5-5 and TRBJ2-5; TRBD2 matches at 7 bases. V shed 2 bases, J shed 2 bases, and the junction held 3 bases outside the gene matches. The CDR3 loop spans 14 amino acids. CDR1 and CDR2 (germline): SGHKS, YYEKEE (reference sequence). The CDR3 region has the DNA TGTGCCAGCAGCTTCTTGGGAGGGCAAGAGACCCAGTACTTC. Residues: CASSFLGGQETQYF.

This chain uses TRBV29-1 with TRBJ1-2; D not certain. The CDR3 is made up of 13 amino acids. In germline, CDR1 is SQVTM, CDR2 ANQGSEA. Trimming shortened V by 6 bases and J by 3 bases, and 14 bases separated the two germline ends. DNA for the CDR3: TGCAGCGTCAAATGGACTGCGGACTATGGCTACACCTTC. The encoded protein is CSVKWTADYGYTF.

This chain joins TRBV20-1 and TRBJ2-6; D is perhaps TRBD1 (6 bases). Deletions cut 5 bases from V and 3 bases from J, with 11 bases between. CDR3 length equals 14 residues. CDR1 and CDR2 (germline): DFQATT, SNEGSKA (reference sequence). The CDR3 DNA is TGCAGTGCTTTCCAGGGGAATGGGGCCAACGTCCTGACTTTC. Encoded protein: CSAFQGNGANVLTF.

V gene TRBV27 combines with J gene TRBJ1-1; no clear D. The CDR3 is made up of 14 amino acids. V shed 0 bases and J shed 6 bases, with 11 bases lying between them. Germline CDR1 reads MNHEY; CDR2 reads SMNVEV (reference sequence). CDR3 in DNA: TGTGCCAGCAGTTTATCGGGTATCCGGGCTGAAGCTTTCTTT. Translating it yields CASSLSGIRAEAFF.

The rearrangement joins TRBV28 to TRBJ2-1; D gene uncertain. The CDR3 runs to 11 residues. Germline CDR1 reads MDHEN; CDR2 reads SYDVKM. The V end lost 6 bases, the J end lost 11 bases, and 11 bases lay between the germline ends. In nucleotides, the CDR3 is TGTGCCAGCAGCTTGGTTGAGAAGCAGTTCTTC. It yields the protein CASSLVEKQFF.

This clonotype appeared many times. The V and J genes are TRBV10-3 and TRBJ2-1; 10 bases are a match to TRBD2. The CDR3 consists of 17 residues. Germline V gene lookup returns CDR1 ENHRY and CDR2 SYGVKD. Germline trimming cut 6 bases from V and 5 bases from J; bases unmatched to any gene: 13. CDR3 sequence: CAISEKPFSGGNNEQFF. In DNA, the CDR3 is TGTGCCATCAGCGAAAAACCTTTTAGCGGGGGGAACAATGAGCAGTTCTTC.

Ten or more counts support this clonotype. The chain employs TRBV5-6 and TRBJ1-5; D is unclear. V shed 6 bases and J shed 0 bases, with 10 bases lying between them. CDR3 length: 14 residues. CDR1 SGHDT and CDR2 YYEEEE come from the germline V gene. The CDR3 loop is CASTLYDSNQPQHF. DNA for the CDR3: TGTGCCAGCACTTTGTATGATAGCAATCAGCCCCAGCATTTT.

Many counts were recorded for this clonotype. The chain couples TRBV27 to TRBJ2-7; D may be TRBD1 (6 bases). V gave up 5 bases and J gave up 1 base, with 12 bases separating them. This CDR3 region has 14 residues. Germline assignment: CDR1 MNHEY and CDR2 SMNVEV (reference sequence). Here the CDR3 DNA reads TGTGCCAGCAGTCCGATTGACAGGTCCTACGAGCAGTACTTC. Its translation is CASSPIDRSYEQYF.

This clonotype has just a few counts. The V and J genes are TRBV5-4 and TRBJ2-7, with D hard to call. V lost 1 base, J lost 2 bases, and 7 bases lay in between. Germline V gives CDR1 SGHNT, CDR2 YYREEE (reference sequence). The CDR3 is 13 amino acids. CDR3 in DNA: TGTGCCAGCAGCTTGACCCAAACCTACGAGCAGTACTTC. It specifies CASSLTQTYEQYF.

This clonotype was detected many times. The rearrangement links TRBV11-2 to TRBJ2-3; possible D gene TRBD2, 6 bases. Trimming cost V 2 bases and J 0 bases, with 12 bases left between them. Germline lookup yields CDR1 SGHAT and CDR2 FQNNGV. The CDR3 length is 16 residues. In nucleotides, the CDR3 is TGTGCCAGCAGCTTATCGGGACTGACTAGCACAGATACGCAGTATTTT. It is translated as CASSLSGLTSTDTQYF.

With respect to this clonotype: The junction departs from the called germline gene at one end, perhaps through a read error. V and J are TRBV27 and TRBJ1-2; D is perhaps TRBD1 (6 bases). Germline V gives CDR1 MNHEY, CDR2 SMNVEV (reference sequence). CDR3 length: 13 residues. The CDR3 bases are TGTACCAGTCACTCGGGGGGGCCCTATGGCTACACCTTC. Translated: CTSHSGGPYGYTF.